The 5 T cell receptor beta chains below were found in one sample sequenced in a study of T cell responses to AZD1222 COVID-19 vaccine. Sequencing was performed with immunoSEQ multiplex PCR; in TCRdb, only in-frame clones are kept and a portion is missing. The table includes some 140,000 clones, roughly 90% detected once. Specimen: peripheral blood, collected on day 0 of AZD1222 vaccination. The receptors derive from an adult in good health.

CDR3 in amino acids: CASSQVLTAGNTIYF. CDR3 sequence (DNA): TGCGCCAGCAGCCAAGTATTAACAGCTGGAAACACCATATATTTT. This rearrangement joins TRBV4-1 to TRBJ1-3; no clear D. Trimming left V 1 base short and J 2 bases short, with 9 bases between. Germline values: CDR1 MGHRA, CDR2 YSYEKL. This CDR3 spans 15 amino acids.

This chain connects TRBV9 to TRBJ2-1; 12 positions agree with TRBD2. The germline V gene has CDR1 SGDLS and CDR2 YYNGEE. Trimming cost V 5 bases and J 7 bases; bases outside gene matches: 1. The CDR3 length is 13 residues. CDR3: CASRTSGSNEQFF. CDR3 bases: TGTGCCAGCAGGACTAGCGGGAGTAATGAGCAGTTCTTC.

The rearrangement uses TRBV21-1 and TRBJ2-3; no check of the table's D call, TRBD2, against the DNA was made. TRBV21-1 is a documented pseudogene. CDR3 length: 16 residues. In nucleotides, the CDR3 is TGTGCCAGCAGCCCCAAAGCGTTACTAGTAAGCTATACGCAGTATTTT. It yields the protein CASSPKALLVSYTQYF.

V gene TRBV3-1 (or the pseudogene TRBV3-2) combines with J gene TRBJ1-6; D is ambiguous. CDR3 size: 13 residues. V gave up 3 bases and J gave up 10 bases, with 10 bases separating them. Germline V gene lookup returns CDR1 LGHDT and CDR2 YNNKEL (reference sequence). CDR3 protein: CASSHGEESPLHF. Here the CDR3 DNA reads TGTGCCAGCAGCCACGGTGAAGAGTCACCCCTCCACTTT.

This chain connects TRBV28 to TRBJ2-7; TRBD2 matches at 9 bases. The germline V gene encodes CDR1 MDHEN and CDR2 SYDVKM. Trimming removed 5 bases from V and 6 bases from J; junction bases left unmatched: 17. The CDR3 totals 17 residues. The CDR3 loop is CASSPSGSGRIFAEQYF. CDR3 DNA sequence: TGTGCCAGCAGTCCGTCGGGTAGCGGGAGAATTTTTGCCGAGCAGTACTTC.